A single sample is the source of the 20 T cell receptor beta chains below, sequenced in a study of T cell repertoires in cytomegalovirus infection (dated by TCRdb to about 2019). TCRdb shows the sequencer as Illumina HiSeq 1500. Clones were called with MiXCR by TCRdb after fastp trimmed the public reads at Q25, and only in-frame beta chains were retained. Rows are unified per CDR3 protein, each entry keeping the most common DNA and genes. The sample table shows 900,000 to 950,000 distinct CDR3 sequences, and approximately 31% are seen once. The biggest ten clones account for over 12% of the sample. Their recognized antigens are unknown. Per the publication, the treatment or condition label means: in vitro stimulation with specific CMV peptide epitopes to enrich CMV-specific T cells. The starting material was cultured CD8+ T cells from PBMCs, obtained from culture after CMV antigen stimulation. All receptors come from a human donor in good health (CMV status not recorded). Some clones in this sample may be carry-over from other donors' samples.

About this clonotype: A read error may explain this, as a much larger clone is one base away. The V and J genes are TRBV7-2 and TRBJ1-1; the D gene is possibly TRBD1 (5 bases). Germline assignment: CDR1 SGHTA and CDR2 FQGNSA. The CDR3 has 15 amino acids. The CDR3 spells CANSPSGLENTEAFF. For the CDR3, the DNA is TGTGCCAACAGCCCATCAGGGTTAGAGAACACTGAAGCTTTCTTT.

This clonotype was observed a handful of times. The rearrangement links TRBV20-1 to TRBJ2-1; 9 bases line up with TRBD1. Per germline, CDR1 DFQATT and CDR2 SNEGSKA (reference sequence). The CDR3 has 15 residues. V gave up 3 bases and J gave up 1 base; unmatched junction bases: 4. CDR3 sequence reads: CSARPGTGSYNEQFF. The CDR3 region has the DNA TGCAGTGCTAGGCCCGGGACAGGGTCCTACAATGAGCAGTTCTTC.

Note on this clonotype: It may be a read error: a sequence one base away is much more abundant. The chain couples TRBV4-1 to TRBJ1-3; D is uncertain. There are 15 residues in the CDR3. Germline CDR1 reads MGHRA; CDR2 reads YSYEKL. The CDR3 nucleotides are TGCGCCAGCTGCCAAGATGTCAGCTCTGGAAACACCATATATTTT. Residues: CASCQDVSSGNTIYF.

The chain joins TRBV12-3 or TRBV12-4 to TRBJ1-1, with D possibly being TRBD1 (5 bases). Trimming took off 5 bases at V and 1 base at J, with 8 bases between the two ends. The CDR3 length is 13 residues. CDR3 DNA sequence: TGTGCCAGCAGTGGACATGGGAACACTGAAGCTTTCTTT. Its protein product is CASSGHGNTEAFF.

The chain recombines TRBV5-1 with TRBJ1-5; the D gene is possibly TRBD1 (5 bases). Trimming took off 0 bases at V and 1 base at J, with 8 bases between the two ends. The germline gives CDR1 SGHRS, CDR2 YFSETQ. This CDR3 has 15 amino acids. The CDR3 here is CASSLGTQSNQPQHF. CDR3 DNA sequence: TGCGCCAGCAGCTTGGGGACACAGAGCAATCAGCCCCAGCATTTT.

The rearrangement links TRBV7-8 to TRBJ2-3; 11 nucleotides line up with TRBD1. This CDR3 region has 15 residues. The V segment lost 3 bases and the J segment 6 bases; nucleotides outside the gene matches: 5. Germline V gene data show CDR1 as SGHVS and CDR2 as FQNEAQ. Written as DNA, the CDR3 is TGTGCCAGCAGCTTTAGGGACAGGGGGGACGATACGCAGTATTTT. Its protein is CASSFRDRGDDTQYF. Combining the CDR3 with reference TRBV7-8 and TRBJ2-3 gives the whole variable domain GAGVSQSPRYKVAKRGQDVALRCDPISGHVSLFWYQQALGQGPEFLTYFQNEAQLDKSGLPSDRFFAERPEGSVSTLKIQRTQQEDSAVYLCASSFRDRGDDTQYFGPGTRLTVL.

This clonotype has ten or more counts. The chain couples TRBV6-5 to TRBJ2-1; D gene unclear. This CDR3 contains 15 residues. CDR1 and CDR2 from the germline V gene are MNHEY and SVGAGI. V lost 0 bases and J lost 6, with 12 bases in between. The CDR3 DNA follows: TGTGCCAGCAGTTACTCGCCGAATCCAGGCAATGAGCAGTTCTTC. This encodes CASSYSPNPGNEQFF.

In regard to this clonotype: A much larger clonotype is one base distant, so this may be a read error. This rearrangement joins TRBV7-1 to TRBJ1-1; 10 bases fit TRBD1. TRBV7-1 is classed as an ORF, of uncertain function. The CDR3 is made up of 13 amino acids. CDR3 residues: CGSSRPGQGEAFF. The CDR3 nucleotides read TGTGGCAGCAGCCGACCGGGACAGGGGGAAGCTTTCTTT.

The J gene is TRBJ1-2, the V gene TRBV4-1; the D gene is possibly TRBD1 (6 bases). Germline V gives CDR1 MGHRA, CDR2 YSYEKL. V lost 0 bases and J 4 bases, leaving 12 bases between the germline ends. The CDR3 extends over 15 amino acids. The CDR3 reads CASSQDRDIIYGYTF. CDR3 DNA sequence: TGCGCCAGCAGCCAAGACCGGGACATCATCTATGGCTACACCTTC.

Comment on this clonotype: A much larger clone differs from this one at a single base, so this may be a read error. This chain links TRBV7-9 with TRBJ1-1; tentatively, D is TRBD1 (5 bases). Germline V lookup: CDR1 SEHNR, CDR2 FQNEAQ (reference sequence). There are 16 residues in the CDR3. V was shortened by 6 bases and J by 4 bases, with 21 bases between the two germline ends. The CDR3 region has the DNA TGTGCCAGCAGACACGACGGGGCCATGGGAGGCACTGAAGCTTTCTTT. Its protein is CASRHDGAMGGTEAFF.

This sequence joins TRBV11-2 and TRBJ2-4; the D gene could be TRBD1 or TRBD2 (5 bases each). The CDR3 spans 16 residues. V was pared by 3 bases and J by 1 base, with 13 bases between. Looked up from germline, CDR1 is SGHAT and CDR2 is FQNNGV. Here the CDR3 DNA reads TGTGCCAGCAGCTTTTGGGACCAGAAGGCCAAAAACATTCAGTACTTC. Translating gives CASSFWDQKAKNIQYF.

This chain connects TRBV4-1 to TRBJ1-1, with D unclear. V was trimmed by 4 bases and J by 3 bases, leaving 9 bases between them. CDR1 is MGHRA and CDR2 is YSYEKL in the germline V gene. CDR3 length: 13 amino acids. The CDR3 protein is CASSRFIDTEAFF. CDR3 nucleotides: TGCGCCAGCAGCCGCTTTATAGACACTGAAGCTTTCTTT.

This clonotype was seen more than once but under ten times. This chain links TRBV7-2 with TRBJ1-3; D gene ambiguous. This CDR3 spans 14 amino acids. Germline V gene data show CDR1 as SGHTA and CDR2 as FQGNSA. Deletions cut 0 bases from V and 0 bases from J, with 3 bases between. CDR3 amino acids: CASSLALSGNTIYF. The DNA of the CDR3 is TGTGCCAGCAGCTTAGCGCTCTCTGGAAACACCATATATTTT.

This clonotype has more than one count but fewer than ten. This chain connects TRBV27 to TRBJ2-3; tentative D call: TRBD2 (6 bases). The CDR3 sequence is 14 residues long. The germline V and J ends were trimmed by 5 bases and 2 bases, with 11 bases remaining between them. Germline CDR1 is MNHEY and CDR2 is SMNVEV (reference sequence). The CDR3 DNA reads as TGTGCCAGCAGTAGGGACTTCCTCACAGATACGCAGTATTTT. It translates to CASSRDFLTDTQYF.

This clonotype appeared many times. The chain has TRBV7-6 and TRBJ2-5; 9 nucleotides agree with TRBD2. The germline gives CDR1 SGHVS, CDR2 FNYEAQ. This CDR3 spans 18 amino acids. The ends lost 5 bases at V and 3 bases at J; junction bases unmatched: 16. This CDR3 reads CASSTLAGAPPKKETQYF. The DNA of the CDR3 is TGTGCCAGCAGCACCTTAGCGGGGGCTCCACCTAAGAAAGAGACCCAGTACTTC. Full variable domain (remainder filled in from reference TRBV7-6 and TRBJ2-5): GAGVSQSPRYKVTKRGQDVALRCDPISGHVSLYWYRQALGQGPEFLTYFNYEAQQDKSGLPNDRFSAERPEGSISTLTIQRTEQRDSAMYRCASSTLAGAPPKKETQYFGPGTRLLVL.

This chain uses TRBV5-1 with TRBJ2-5; a weak D match, TRBD2 (7 bases). The V gene's germline CDR1 is SGHRS and CDR2 YFSETQ. Trimming left V 2 bases short and J 1 base short, with 12 bases between. This CDR3 is 15 amino acids long. CDR3: CASSLQGGGQETQYF. In nucleotides, the CDR3 is TGCGCCAGCAGCTTACAGGGAGGGGGCCAAGAGACCCAGTACTTC. The variable domain in full, with the rest retrieved from reference TRBV5-1 and TRBJ2-5, is KAGVTQTPRYLIKTRGQQVTLSCSPISGHRSVSWYQQTPGQGLQFLFEYFSETQRNKGNFPGRFSGRQFSNSRSEMNVSTLELGDSALYLCASSLQGGGQETQYFGPGTRLLVL.

The chain is built from TRBV19 and TRBJ2-1; 7 nucleotides line up with TRBD1. The CDR3 sequence is 14 residues long. V lost 4 bases to trimming and J lost 2 bases; unmatched junction nucleotides: 2. CDR1 LNHDA and CDR2 SQIVND come from the germline V gene (reference sequence). CDR3 coding DNA: TGTGCCAGTAGTAAAGGGGGCGCCTACAATGAGCAGTTCTTC. The encoded protein is CASSKGGAYNEQFF.

The chain has TRBV4-3 and TRBJ1-2; D is unresolved. Germline values: CDR1 LGHNA, CDR2 YSLEER. Deletions cut 4 bases from V and 0 bases from J, with 12 bases between. The CDR3 sequence is 15 residues long. CDR3 residues: CASSLSKSSNYGYTF. Here the CDR3 DNA reads TGCGCCAGCAGCCTTTCGAAATCGTCTAACTATGGCTACACCTTC.

V and J are TRBV6-5 and TRBJ2-1; possibly TRBD2 for D (6 bases). Germline values: CDR1 MNHEY, CDR2 SVGAGI. Trimming cost V 7 bases and J 9 bases, with 19 bases left between them. There are 14 residues in the CDR3. The CDR3 protein is CASISRSGGREQFF. As DNA, the CDR3 is TGTGCCAGCATCTCCCGGAGTGGAGGGCGTGAGCAGTTCTTC.

The V and J genes are TRBV12-3 or TRBV12-4 and TRBJ1-1, with D perhaps matching TRBD1 (5 bases). This CDR3 comprises 14 residues. Trimming stripped 8 bases from V and 5 bases from J, with 18 bases between. CDR3 coding DNA: TGTGCCAGCGGTGGGGGAATGGGACGGACTGAAGCTTTCTTT. Translated: CASGGGMGRTEAFF.